This T cell receptor beta chain was recorded in a study of blood T cell repertoires in COVID-19. Germline-derived CDR1 and CDR2 are MNHEY and SVGEGT. The CDR3 totals 12 residues. Trimming removed 4 bases at V and 8 bases at J, with 11 bases between. The assay was immunoSEQ multiplex PCR, and TCRdb's table has in-frame clones only and misses some. The data contain tens of thousands of clones, 70% to 90% of them singletons. This clonotype originated in an elderly woman with acute or convalescent COVID-19. The sequenced material came from peripheral blood. The genes are TRBV6-2 or TRBV6-3 and TRBJ1-2; D is possibly TRBD1 (6 bases). Here the CDR3 reads CASSFSGAGYTF. The CDR3 coding sequence is TGTGCCAGCAGTTTTTCAGGGGCCGGCTACACCTTC.